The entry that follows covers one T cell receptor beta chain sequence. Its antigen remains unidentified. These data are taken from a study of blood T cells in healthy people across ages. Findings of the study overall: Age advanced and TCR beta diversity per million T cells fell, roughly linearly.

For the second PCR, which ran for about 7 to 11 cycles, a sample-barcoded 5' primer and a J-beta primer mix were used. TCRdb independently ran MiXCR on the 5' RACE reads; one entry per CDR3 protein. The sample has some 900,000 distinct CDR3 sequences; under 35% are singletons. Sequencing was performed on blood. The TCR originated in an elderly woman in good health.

The CDR3 DNA sequence: TGTGCCAGCAGCCAAGATTTTCTTCGGGTGCAGTTCTTC. Protein product: CASSQDFLRVQFF. The chain couples TRBV14 to TRBJ2-1; no firm D call. The CDR3 totals 13 residues. V was cut by 0 bases and J by 12 bases, with 12 bases left in between. The germline CDR1 and CDR2 sequences are SGHDN and FVKESK.